This entry describes one T cell receptor beta chain. One end of the junction fails to match germline, which may point to a read error. The CDR3 is 17 residues long. Per the germline V gene, CDR1 is SGHTA and CDR2 is FQGTGA. Sequencing used immunoSEQ multiplex PCR; TCRdb keeps in-frame clones, though not all of them. The data contain about 140,000 clones, about four fifths of them singletons. This specimen comes from a study of blood T cell repertoires in COVID-19. Study summary: Samples representing acute and convalescent COVID-19 were sourced from the United States, Italy and Spain. PBMCs, B-cell-depleted T cells, or T cells provided the cDNA or gDNA that made up the material.

Input material: peripheral blood. The receptor's source is a human donor in a cohort sampled during active COVID-19. J is TRBJ2-1 and V is TRBV7-3; 9 bases line up with TRBD2. CDR3 DNA sequence: TGTGCCAGCAGCCCTGGGGATAGCGGGGGATCCTACGATGAGCAGTTCTTC. It specifies CASSPGDSGGSYDEQFF.